These 27 T cell receptor beta chains originate from one sample sequenced in a study of CD8+ T cells in alopecia areata. Cells that came from pooled cutaneous lymph nodes were sorted using CD4, CD8alpha, NKG2D, NKG2ACE and other markers. Extraction of RNA preceded its reverse transcription into cDNA, which served as the sequencing template. Only in-frame clones appear in the TCRdb table, and some are missing; sequencing was by immunoSEQ multiplex PCR. The sample includes approximately 300,000 clones, none of them occurring once. The material sequenced was CD4+ T cells sorted from a lymph node. The receptors originated from a C3H/HeJ mouse with alopecia areata. The strain bears MHC haplotype H2-k.

Concerning this clone: Any gene name here is a mouse gene name. The read halts 4 residues ahead of the CDR3 end, with the missing end drawn from the germline J gene. The gene calls are TRBV31 and TRBJ2-2; 7 bases map to TRBD1. V was clipped by 3 bases and J by 3 bases; unmatched bases: 4. The CDR3 is 14 residues long. Germline CDR1 is GKSSPN and CDR2 is SITVG. CDR3 in amino acids: CAWRRQGDTGQLYF. Incomplete CDR3 DNA: TGTGCCTGGAGGCGACAGGGAGACACCGGG.

The table lists this clone with a few counts. This may come from a read error, since a much larger clone is one base off. The germline and genes are mouse ones. At the DNA level, this CDR3 is encoded by other sequences in the same sample as well. The chain's CDR3 is CASSDARGGAETLYF. The CDR3 bases that were read are TGTGCCAGCAGTGATGCCCGGGGGGGTGCAGAA. This chain uses TRBV13-3 with TRBJ2-3; possibly TRBD2 for D (6 bases). The read stops 4 residues short of the end of the CDR3; the missing end is completed from the germline J gene. V lost 0 bases and J 1 base, leaving 9 bases between the germline ends. This CDR3 comprises 15 residues. From germline, CDR1 is NNHDY and CDR2 SYVADS.

To note about this clone: These gene names are mouse names. The CDR3 is cut off 4 residues early in the read; its end comes from the germline J gene. The chain has TRBV31 and TRBJ2-1, with D maybe TRBD1 (6 bases). CDR3 size: 14 residues. Trimming stripped 0 bases from V and 5 bases from J, with 11 bases between. CDR1 GKSSPN and CDR2 SITVG come from the germline V gene. The part of the CDR3 DNA that was read is TGTGCCTGGAGTCTAGGGGGAGGCAATGCT. Its protein is CAWSLGGGNA. The CDR3 in full is CAWSLGGGNAEQFF.

This clone has a handful of counts. Gene names and germline match the mouse. The read gets to within 4 residues of the CDR3 end, and the germline J gene fills in the rest. This chain uses TRBV13-3 with TRBJ2-3, with TRBD1 matching over 7 bases. Per the germline V gene, CDR1 is NNHDY and CDR2 is SYVADS. Trimming took 3 bases from V and 1 from J; bases not matched to a gene: 5. The CDR3 length is 15 residues. The CDR3 spells CASSGDRVGAETLYF. CDR3 DNA, as far as it was read: TGTGCCAGCAGTGGTGACAGGGTGGGTGCAGAA.

This clone has more than one count but fewer than ten. Gene names are the mouse ones. Coverage ceases 4 residues before the CDR3 finishes, and the germline J gene fills in the end. The J gene is TRBJ2-2, the V gene TRBV31; the match to TRBD2 covers 8 bases. Looked up from germline, CDR1 is GKSSPN and CDR2 is SITVG. The CDR3 length is 14 residues. After removal of 3 bases from V and 3 bases from J, the junction contained 3 bases not matched to a gene. The CDR3 loop is CAWRSLGDTGQLYF. The sequenced CDR3 bases are TGTGCCTGGAGATCACTGGGGGACACCGGG.

There are many counts of this clone. The gene symbols are mouse symbols. The read halts 4 residues ahead of the CDR3 end, with the missing end drawn from the germline J gene. Additional DNA sequences in this sample encode the identical CDR3. J is TRBJ2-3 and V is TRBV1; no clear D gene. The CDR3 consists of 14 residues. V shed 0 bases and J shed 0 bases, with 4 bases lying between them. Germline-derived CDR1 and CDR2 are NSQYPW and LRSPGD (reference sequence). The sequenced part of the CDR3 DNA is TGCACCTGCAGTGCAGAGACTAGTGCAGAA. Its protein is CTCSAETSAE. The entire CDR3 sequence reads CTCSAETSAETLYF.

This clone was seen a handful of times. Germline and genes: mouse. From the germline J gene comes the end of the CDR3, since the read stops 4 residues before it. The gene calls are TRBV19 and TRBJ2-3; D is possibly TRBD2 (6 bases). V was shortened by 5 bases and J by 0 bases, with 16 bases between the two germline ends. Germline V gene sequence: CDR1 FNHDT, CDR2 SITEND (reference sequence). The CDR3 is 16 amino acids. The sequenced part of the CDR3 DNA is TGTGCCAGCAGCCTCTTCCTGGGGACTAGTGCAGAA. Translated: CASSLFLGTSAE. The full CDR3 sequence reads CASSLFLGTSAETLYF. Full variable domain (remainder filled in from reference TRBV19 and TRBJ2-3): GGIITQTPKFLIGQEGQKLTLKCQQNFNHDTMYWYRQDSGKGLRLIYYSITENDLQKGDLSEGYDASREKKSSFSLTVTSAQKNEMAVFLCASSLFLGTSAETLYFGSGTRLTVL.

Concerning this clone: Here the gene names and germline are mouse. The read halts 4 residues ahead of the CDR3 end, with the missing end drawn from the germline J gene. The sample carries other DNA sequences with the same CDR3. This chain links TRBV13-1 with TRBJ1-1; D gene ambiguous. CDR3 length equals 13 residues. Per the germline V gene, CDR1 is NSHNY and CDR2 is SYGAGN. V dropped 1 base and J dropped 0 bases, with 4 bases sitting between them. CDR3 DNA (partial): TGTGCCAGCAGTGATTTTGCAAACACA. This sequence encodes CASSDFANT. In full, the CDR3 reads CASSDFANTEVFF.

This clone was found a few times. Genes here carry mouse names. The DNA ends 4 residues before the CDR3 does, and the rest of the CDR3 is filled in from the germline J gene. This chain uses TRBV13-1 with TRBJ2-1; D not certain. From germline, CDR1 is NSHNY and CDR2 SYGAGN. The CDR3 contains 14 residues. Trimming cost V 4 bases and J 0 bases, with 8 bases left between them. The sequenced CDR3 bases are TGTGCCAGCAGTCCACAGTATAACTATGCT. This codes for CASSPQYNYA. The whole CDR3 sequence is CASSPQYNYAEQFF.

Comments on this clone: Gene names and germline refer to mouse. The CDR3 end lies 3 residues beyond the end of the read and is filled in from the germline J gene. The J gene is TRBJ1-6, the V gene TRBV13-3, with a tentative D call TRBD1 (5 bases). TRBJ1-6 is given ORF status, its function remaining uncertain. This CDR3 is 14 amino acids long. Germline values: CDR1 NNHDY, CDR2 SYVADS. V was pared by 2 bases and J by 5 bases, with 8 bases between. The CDR3 bases that were read are TGTGCCAGCAGTGAGGAAGGGGATAATTCGCCC. Translating gives CASSEEGDNSP. The entire CDR3 is CASSEEGDNSPLYF.

This clone has only a few counts. The gene names given are mouse names. Sequencing ends 4 residues short of the CDR3 end; the germline J gene provides the rest. V is TRBV13-1 and J is TRBJ1-2, with 7 bases lining up with TRBD1. The CDR3 has 14 residues. V lost 1 base to trimming and J lost 1 base; unmatched junction nucleotides: 1. Germline CDR1 NSHNY, CDR2 SYGAGN. CDR3 loop: CASSDRGLNSDYTF. CDR3 DNA, as far as it was read: TGTGCCAGCAGTGATAGGGGGCTAAACTCC.

This clone turned up a few times. The gene symbols are mouse symbols. The missing CDR3 end, 4 residues past where the read stops, is filled in from the germline J gene. The rearrangement uses TRBV5 and TRBJ2-1, with D tentatively TRBD1 (6 bases). The CDR3 extends over 14 amino acids. Germline CDR1 and CDR2: LGHNA and YNLKQL (reference sequence). The CDR3 DNA, read in part, is TGTGCCAGCAGCCACCGACAGGAGGGGGCT. Protein: CASSHRQEGA. The entire CDR3 protein is CASSHRQEGAEQFF.

Only a few counts were recorded for this clone. The gene symbols are mouse symbols. The read ends 4 residues before the CDR3 terminus; that terminus is restored from the germline J gene. V and J are TRBV13-2 and TRBJ2-2; 10 nucleotides agree with TRBD2. Trimming at V came to 5 bases and at J to 0 bases, leaving 1 base not matched to a gene. The CDR3 has 15 amino acids. Germline assignment: CDR1 NNHNN and CDR2 SYGAGS (reference sequence). The CDR3 is CASGWGGPNTGQLYF. The CDR3 bases that were read are TGTGCCAGCGGCTGGGGGGGCCCAAACACCGGG.

As to this clone: A much bigger clone sits one base away, suggesting this may be a read error. Mouse gene names and germline throughout. Read coverage stops 3 residues before the CDR3 terminus; the germline J gene supplies the remainder. The chain is built from TRBV15 and TRBJ1-6, with TRBD1 matching 8 bases. TRBJ1-6 is an open reading frame, and its role is uncertain. CDR3 size: 14 residues. V lost 5 bases to trimming and J lost 5 bases; unmatched junction nucleotides: 2. CDR1 SGHND and CDR2 FRSKSL come from the germline V gene. The part of the CDR3 DNA that was read is TGTGCCAGCAGTCCGGGACAGGATAATTCGCCC. Residues: CASSPGQDNSP. The complete CDR3 sequence is CASSPGQDNSPLYF.

This clone was observed a few times. Genes and germline come from the mouse. Coverage ceases 4 residues before the CDR3 finishes, and the germline J gene fills in the end. Other DNA sequences in the sample encode the same CDR3. The rearrangement uses TRBV5 and TRBJ2-2, with D possibly TRBD2 on 6 matching bases. V was shortened by 0 bases and J by 0 bases, with 8 bases between the two germline ends. The CDR3 is 16 amino acids. The germline V gene encodes CDR1 LGHNA and CDR2 YNLKQL (reference sequence). The CDR3 spells CASSQETGTNTGQLYF. The part of the CDR3 DNA that was read is TGTGCCAGCAGCCAAGAAACTGGGACAAACACCGGG.

As regards this clone: Gene names and germline refer to mouse. Partial CDR3 DNA: TGCACCTGCAGTGGGGGACTGGAAAACTATGCT. Translating gives CTCSGGLENYA. The whole CDR3 region reads CTCSGGLENYAEQFF. The chain is built from TRBV1 and TRBJ2-1; 8 bases map to TRBD2. The read stops 4 residues short of the end of the CDR3; the missing end is completed from the germline J gene. The CDR3 totals 15 residues. Germline V CDR1 and CDR2: NSQYPW, LRSPGD (reference sequence). Unmatched junction bases numbered 3, after V lost 4 bases and J lost 1 base.

Concerning this clone itself: The gene names given are mouse names. The read gets to within 4 residues of the CDR3 end, and the germline J gene fills in the rest. The J gene is TRBJ2-2, the V gene TRBV13-2; TRBD1 is a possible D gene (5 bases). The CDR3 is made up of 15 amino acids. V gave up 2 bases and J gave up 3 bases, with 11 bases separating them. Per germline, CDR1 NNHNN and CDR2 SYGAGS (reference sequence). CDR3 residues: CASGEGRVDTGQLYF. Partial CDR3 DNA: TGTGCCAGCGGTGAAGGCAGGGTAGACACCGGG.

Comment on this clone: Genes and germline are mouse. The DNA ends 4 residues before the CDR3 does, and the rest of the CDR3 is filled in from the germline J gene. Other DNA sequences in the same sample also yield this CDR3. The gene calls are TRBV13-1 and TRBJ2-2; 8 bases are a match to TRBD1. Trimming at V came to 1 base and at J to 1 base, leaving 3 bases not matched to a gene. The V gene's germline CDR1 is NSHNY and CDR2 SYGAGN. There are 16 residues in the CDR3. The sequenced part of the CDR3 DNA is TGTGCCAGCAGTGATCCCGGACAGGGAAACACCGGG. This gives the protein CASSDPGQGNTG. The whole CDR3 protein is CASSDPGQGNTGQLYF.

For this clone: These gene names are mouse names. The CDR3 end lies 4 residues beyond the end of the read and is filled in from the germline J gene. This chain links TRBV19 with TRBJ2-5; D unresolved. The V and J ends lost 3 bases and 2 bases respectively, with 10 bases between them. Germline loops: CDR1 FNHDT, CDR2 SITEND (reference sequence). The CDR3 loop spans 14 amino acids. CDR3 loop: CASSTPSSQDTQYF. The DNA read from the CDR3 is TGTGCCAGCAGTACCCCCTCCAGCCAAGAC.

Details on this clone: Gene and germline names: mouse. With the read ending 4 residues before the CDR3 end, the germline J gene is used to fill in that end. The chain uses TRBV31 and TRBJ2-3; 7 nucleotides match TRBD2. The V and J ends lost 0 bases and 0 bases, in that order; junction bases with no gene match: 6. The length of the CDR3 is 16 residues. Per germline, CDR1 GKSSPN and CDR2 SITVG. CDR3 bases read: TGTGCCTGGAGTCTAGGCTGGGGGTCTAGTGCAGAA. It is translated as CAWSLGWGSSAE. From start to end, the CDR3 is CAWSLGWGSSAETLYF.

This clone occurred many times. Gene names denote mouse genes. Sequencing ends 3 residues short of the CDR3 end; the germline J gene provides the rest. This specimen includes other DNA sequences encoding the same CDR3. The V call is TRBV19, the J call TRBJ1-6, with 7 positions matching TRBD1. TRBJ1-6 is reported as an ORF; its role is uncertain. The CDR3 has 14 residues. Germline V gene sequence: CDR1 FNHDT, CDR2 SITEND (reference sequence). With V trimmed by 2 bases and J by 5 bases, 1 base remained unmatched. CDR3 loop: CASSMTGNNSPLYF. The DNA read from the CDR3 is TGTGCCAGCAGTATGACAGGGAATAATTCGCCC.

This clone was observed a few times. Mouse germline and gene names are used. The sequenced part of the CDR3 DNA is TGTGCCCGGGACTGGGGGGGCTTTAGAGCT. Encoded protein: CARDWGGFRA. The whole CDR3 sequence reads CARDWGGFRAEQFF. This sequence joins TRBV31 and TRBJ2-1; 14 bases are a match to TRBD2. Read sequence stops 4 residues before the CDR3 end, and the germline J gene provides the missing end. There are 14 residues in the CDR3. Per the germline V gene, CDR1 is GKSSPN and CDR2 is SITVG.

This clone has ten or more counts. Mouse gene names and germline throughout. This specimen includes other DNA sequences encoding the same CDR3. CDR3: CAWSPGQNSDYTF. The covered CDR3 bases are TGTGCCTGGAGCCCGGGACAGAACTCC. This chain links TRBV31 with TRBJ1-2; 7 positions match TRBD1. From the germline J gene comes the end of the CDR3, since the read stops 4 residues before it. J gave up 2 bases and V 3 bases, and 3 bases lay outside the gene matches. The germline V gene encodes CDR1 GKSSPN and CDR2 SITVG. This CDR3 spans 13 amino acids.

Regarding this clone: The gene names here belong to mouse. The read terminates 4 residues before the CDR3 end, so the remaining end is supplied by the germline J gene. V and J are TRBV31 and TRBJ2-1, with TRBD1 as a possible D gene (6 bases). Trimming removed 4 bases at V and 1 base at J, with 8 bases between. Germline V lookup: CDR1 GKSSPN, CDR2 SITVG. The CDR3 extends over 13 amino acids. The CDR3 region is CAWNQGNYAEQFF. The part of the CDR3 DNA that was read is TGTGCCTGGAACCAGGGGAACTATGCT.

In the case of this clone: Each gene name is a mouse one. The CDR3 extends 4 residues past the end of the read, so its final part is completed from the germline J gene. Other DNA sequences from this sample encode an identical CDR3 as well. The chain has TRBV19 and TRBJ2-7; no firm D call. Germline V CDR1 and CDR2: FNHDT, SITEND (reference sequence). The CDR3 consists of 10 residues. The CDR3 is CASSKYEQYF. CDR3 DNA, as far as it was read: TGTGCCAGCAGCAAATAT.

Comment on this clone: The germline and genes are mouse ones. The read stops 4 residues short of the end of the CDR3; the missing end is completed from the germline J gene. The chain combines TRBV13-1 with TRBJ2-3, with D maybe TRBD1 (6 bases). CDR3 length: 15 amino acids. CDR1 is NSHNY, CDR2 SYGAGN, per germline. V was trimmed by 2 bases and J by 0 bases, leaving 10 bases between them. The DNA read from the CDR3 is TGTGCCAGCAGTGAGCGGACAGTTAGTGCAGAA. It specifies CASSERTVSAE. The whole CDR3 sequence reads CASSERTVSAETLYF.

As regards this clone: All gene names here are mouse names. The read terminates 4 residues ahead of where the CDR3 ends, so the germline J gene completes it. This sequence joins TRBV19 and TRBJ2-7, with 11 positions matching TRBD2. The CDR3 covers 13 residues. Germline CDR1 is FNHDT and CDR2 is SITEND (reference sequence). This CDR3 is CASRTDWGDEQYF. The part of the CDR3 DNA that was read is TGTGCCAGCAGGACGGACTGGGGGGAT. Full variable domain (missing parts from reference TRBV19 and TRBJ2-7): GGIITQTPKFLIGQEGQKLTLKCQQNFNHDTMYWYRQDSGKGLRLIYYSITENDLQKGDLSEGYDASREKKSSFSLTVTSAQKNEMAVFLCASRTDWGDEQYFGPGTRLTVL.